A single sample gave rise to the 14 T cell receptor beta chains below, sequenced in a study of Graves' ophthalmopathy and Graves' hyperthyroidism. RNA transcripts provided the template for amplifying TCR beta CDR3 regions. After a first-round RT-PCR with HTBI primers, a second-round multiplex PCR was run. TCRdb used MiXCR to reprocess the multiplex PCR reads, holding one entry per CDR3 protein. The repertoire has 900,000 to 1,200,000 distinct CDR3 sequences, about 38% of them found once; the top ten carry roughly 10%. The material sequenced was peripheral blood or thyroid tissue (not recorded which). These receptors were collected from an adult man with Graves' hyperthyroidism.

On this clonotype: It may be a read error: a sequence one base away is much more abundant. The chain joins TRBV7-9 to TRBJ2-5; D tentatively reads TRBD1 or TRBD2 (6 bases each). Per germline, CDR1 SEHNR and CDR2 FQNEAQ (reference sequence). The CDR3 runs to 15 residues. Trimming left V 2 bases short and J 7 bases short, with 17 bases between. The CDR3, as DNA: TGTGCCAGCAGCTTATATCTGGGGGGCACAGGGACCCAGTACTTC. It specifies CASSLYLGGTGTQYF. Combining the CDR3 with reference TRBV7-9 and TRBJ2-5 gives the whole variable domain DTGVSQNPRHKITKRGQNVTFRCDPISEHNRLYWYRQTLGQGPEFLTYFQNEAQLEKSRLLSDRFSAERPKGSFSTLEIQRTEQGDSAMYLCASSLYLGGTGTQYFGPGTRLLVL.

This clonotype was seen many times. The junction departs from the called germline gene at one end, perhaps through a read error. The rearrangement joins TRBV2 to TRBJ2-5; either TRBD1 or TRBD2 may supply D (6 bases each). The CDR3 runs to 10 residues. The germline V gene has CDR1 SNHLY and CDR2 FYNNEI. The CDR3 nucleotides are TGTGCCAGCAGTAGGGGAACAGGGACTTTC. This encodes CASSRGTGTF. The entire variable domain, with the rest obtained from reference TRBV2 and TRBJ2-5, is as follows: EPEVTQTPSHQVTQMGQEVILRCVPISNHLYFYWYRQILGQKVEFLVSFYNNEISEKSEIFDDQFSVERPDGSNFTLKIRSTKLEDSAMYFCASSRGTGTFGPGTRLLVL.

Notes on this clonotype: The germline gene is not matched at one end of the junction; a read error may be the cause. The V gene is TRBV7-9, the J gene TRBJ2-2; D is uncertain. Germline V gene data show CDR1 as SEHNR and CDR2 as FQNEAQ (reference sequence). The CDR3 is 12 residues long. CDR3 region: CASSLSLDEQFF. The CDR3 DNA is TGTGCCAGCAGCTTATCGCTAGACGAGCAGTTTTTT. The whole variable domain, filled in from reference TRBV7-9 and TRBJ2-2, reads DTGVSQNPRHKITKRGQNVTFRCDPISEHNRLYWYRQTLGQGPEFLTYFQNEAQLEKSRLLSDRFSAERPKGSFSTLEIQRTEQGDSAMYLCASSLSLDEQFFGEGSRLTVL.

For this clonotype: This could be a read error, since a much larger clone is one nucleotide away. The rearrangement joins TRBV29-1 to TRBJ1-3, with 7 positions matching TRBD1. Germline V CDR1 and CDR2: SQVTM, ANQGSEA. CDR3 length equals 14 residues. The CDR3, as DNA: TGCAGTGCTGGGGACAGCCGCTCTGGAAACACCCTATATTTT. Protein: CSAGDSRSGNTLYF.

This clonotype showed up many times. The V and J genes are TRBV7-8 and TRBJ2-7; D may be TRBD2 (8 bases). Trimming removed 5 bases from V and 2 bases from J, with 22 bases in between. CDR1 and CDR2 (germline): SGHVS, FQNEAQ. The CDR3 sequence is 17 residues long. The CDR3 reads CASSEEVAGQRTYEQYF. The CDR3 nucleotides are TGTGCCAGCAGCGAAGAAGTAGCGGGACAGAGAACCTACGAGCAGTACTTC.

This clonotype occurred many times. The rearrangement joins TRBV29-1 to TRBJ1-1; D is unclear. Germline assignment: CDR1 SQVTM and CDR2 ANQGSEA. CDR3 length equals 13 residues. The CDR3 DNA sequence: TGCAGTGGTAGTTCGCTTTCTGCCCGGGAAGCTTTCTTT. Translating gives CSGSSLSAREAFF.

With regard to this clonotype: Sequence at one end of the junction differs from germline and may be a read error. CDR3 DNA: TGTGCCAGCAGCCGCGCCCGGAGCAATCAGCTCCAGCATTTT. Its translation: CASSRARSNQLQHF. This chain links TRBV7-2 with TRBJ1-5; no definite D call. The CDR3 sequence is 14 residues long. Looked up from germline, CDR1 is SGHTA and CDR2 is FQGNSA.

In its sample, this clonotype was seen many times. The chain employs TRBV20-1 and TRBJ1-5, with a possible D match to TRBD1 (6 bases). The germline CDR1 and CDR2 sequences are DFQATT and SNEGSKA (reference sequence). The CDR3 length is 14 residues. V lost 6 bases and J lost 5, with 17 bases in between. CDR3 residues: CSAPARDNYQPQHF. CDR3 DNA sequence: TGCAGTGCGCCCGCCCGGGACAATTATCAGCCCCAGCATTTT.

This clonotype was seen a few times. CDR3 in DNA: TGCGCCAGCAGCCAAAGGTTAAGGGGCAATCAGCCCCAGCATTTT. Its protein is CASSQRLRGNQPQHF. This chain uses TRBV4-3 with TRBJ1-5; D not certain. The CDR3 contains 15 residues. Between the trimmed V and J ends, which lost 2 bases and 2 bases, there was a span of 10 bases. Germline V gene sequence: CDR1 LGHNA, CDR2 YSLEER.

In its sample, this clonotype was seen many times. The rearrangement joins TRBV20-1 to TRBJ2-7; TRBD1 aligns across 8 bases. V was clipped by 4 bases and J by 4 bases; unmatched bases: 3. Germline values: CDR1 DFQATT, CDR2 SNEGSKA (reference sequence). This CDR3 region has 12 residues. CDR3 nucleotide sequence: TGCAGTGCTACAGGGGGCTTTTACGAGCAGTACTTC. As protein: CSATGGFYEQYF.

Note on this clonotype: The germline gene is not matched at one end of the junction; a read error may be the cause. The chain employs TRBV9 and TRBJ1-1, with 7 bases lining up with TRBD1. Germline lookup yields CDR1 SGDLS and CDR2 YYNGEE. The CDR3 has 12 amino acids. This CDR3 is CASGVETGEAFF. CDR3 nucleotide sequence: TGTGCCAGCGGCGTAGAGACAGGGGAAGCTTTCTTT.

The DNA for the CDR3 is TGCGCCAGCAGCCAAGTTGGGGGGGACTTAGACTACGAGCAGTACTTC. This gives the protein CASSQVGGDLDYEQYF. The rearrangement links TRBV4-1 to TRBJ2-7; 7 bases map to TRBD2. J lost 3 bases, V lost 1 base, and 9 bases had no gene match. The germline CDR1 and CDR2 sequences are MGHRA and YSYEKL. CDR3 length: 16 amino acids.

This clonotype was observed at least ten times. The V and J genes are TRBV6-5 and TRBJ1-2; D is ambiguous. From germline, CDR1 is MNHEY and CDR2 SVGAGI. Trimming shortened V by 0 bases and J by 6 bases, and 11 bases separated the two germline ends. This CDR3 has 14 residues. CDR3 amino acids: CASSYSIDRDGYTF. CDR3 bases: TGTGCCAGCAGTTACTCGATTGACCGGGATGGCTACACCTTC.

This clonotype was found many times. This chain connects TRBV2 to TRBJ1-5; D not resolved. This CDR3 spans 14 amino acids. Trimming cost V 10 bases and J 4 bases, with 17 bases left between them. Germline CDR1 and CDR2: SNHLY and FYNNEI. The CDR3 DNA reads as TGTGCCATCCGAGCCGGTTTAGGGAATCAGCCCCAGCATTTT. It translates to CAIRAGLGNQPQHF. The whole variable domain, remainder taken from reference TRBV2 and TRBJ1-5, is EPEVTQTPSHQVTQMGQEVILRCVPISNHLYFYWYRQILGQKVEFLVSFYNNEISEKSEIFDDQFSVERPDGSNFTLKIRSTKLEDSAMYFCAIRAGLGNQPQHFGDGTRLSIL.